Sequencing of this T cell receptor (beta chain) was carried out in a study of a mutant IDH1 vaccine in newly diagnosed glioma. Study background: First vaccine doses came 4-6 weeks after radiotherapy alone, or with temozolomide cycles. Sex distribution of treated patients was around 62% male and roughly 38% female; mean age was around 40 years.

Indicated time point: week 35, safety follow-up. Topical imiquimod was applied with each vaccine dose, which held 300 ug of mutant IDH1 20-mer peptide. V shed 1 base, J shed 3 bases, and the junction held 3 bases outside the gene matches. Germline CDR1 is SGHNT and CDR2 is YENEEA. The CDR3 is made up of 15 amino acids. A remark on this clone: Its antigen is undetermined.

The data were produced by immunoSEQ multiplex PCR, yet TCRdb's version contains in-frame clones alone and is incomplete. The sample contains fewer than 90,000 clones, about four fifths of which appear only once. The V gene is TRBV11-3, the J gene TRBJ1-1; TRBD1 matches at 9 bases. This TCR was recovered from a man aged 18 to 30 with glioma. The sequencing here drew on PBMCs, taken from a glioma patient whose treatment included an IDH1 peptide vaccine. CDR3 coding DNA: TGTGCCAGCAGCTTAGGACAGGGGGTGGACACTGAAGCTTTCTTT. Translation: CASSLGQGVDTEAFF. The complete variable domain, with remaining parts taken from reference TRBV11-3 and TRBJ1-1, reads EAGVVQSPRYKIIEKKQPVAFWCNPISGHNTLYWYLQNLGQGPELLIRYENEEAVDDSQLPKDRFSAERLKGVDSTLKIQPAELGDSAVYLCASSLGQGVDTEAFFGQGTRLTVV.